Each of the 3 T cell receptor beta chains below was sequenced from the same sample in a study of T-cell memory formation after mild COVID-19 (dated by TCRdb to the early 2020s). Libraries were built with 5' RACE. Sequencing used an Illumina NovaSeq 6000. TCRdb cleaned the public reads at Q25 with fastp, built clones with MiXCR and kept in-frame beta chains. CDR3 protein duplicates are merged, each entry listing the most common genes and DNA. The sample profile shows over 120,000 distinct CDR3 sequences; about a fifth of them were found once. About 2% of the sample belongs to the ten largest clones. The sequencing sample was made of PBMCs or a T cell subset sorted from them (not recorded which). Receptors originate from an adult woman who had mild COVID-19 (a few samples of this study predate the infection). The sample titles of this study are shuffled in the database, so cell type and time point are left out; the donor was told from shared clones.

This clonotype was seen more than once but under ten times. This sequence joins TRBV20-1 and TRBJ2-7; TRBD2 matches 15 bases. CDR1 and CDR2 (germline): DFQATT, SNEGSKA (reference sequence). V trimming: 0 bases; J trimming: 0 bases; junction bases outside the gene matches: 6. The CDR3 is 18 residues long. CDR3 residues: CSARDLRTSGGVSYEQYF. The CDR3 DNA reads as TGCAGTGCTAGAGATCTGAGGACTAGCGGGGGGGTCTCCTACGAGCAGTACTTC.

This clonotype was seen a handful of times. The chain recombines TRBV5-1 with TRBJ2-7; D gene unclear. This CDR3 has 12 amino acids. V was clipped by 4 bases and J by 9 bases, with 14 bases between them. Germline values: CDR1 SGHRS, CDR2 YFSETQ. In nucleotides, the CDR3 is TGCGCCAGCAGCCTGGACCGGCATACGCAGTACTTC. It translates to CASSLDRHTQYF.

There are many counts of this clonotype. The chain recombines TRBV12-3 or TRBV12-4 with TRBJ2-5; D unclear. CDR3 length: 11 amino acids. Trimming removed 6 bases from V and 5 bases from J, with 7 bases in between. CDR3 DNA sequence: TGTGCCAGCAGCATAGGGGAGACCCAGTACTTC. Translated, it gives CASSIGETQYF.